Included here is one T cell receptor (beta chain) sequence, with context. This sample is drawn from a study of blood T cell repertoires in COVID-19. Original processing notes: Reference gene primer amplification gave nucleated cell count estimates. Clones were sequenced by immunoSEQ multiplex PCR, and TCRdb holds only the in-frame ones, with some missing. V and J calls plus clone size are reproduced from that table; the DNA served to infer D and trimming. Among under 300,000 clones listed, around 80% were seen once. Input material: peripheral blood. The clonotype comes from a man aged 35 to 55 who had recovered from COVID-19.

The CDR3 DNA is TGTGCCAGCAGTTCCCCAACCTATAGCAATCAGCCCCAGCATTTT. Its translation: CASSSPTYSNQPQHF. The genes are TRBV6-2 or TRBV6-3 and TRBJ1-5, with D hard to call. Germline CDR1 MNHEY, CDR2 SVGEGT. The CDR3 is 15 amino acids. V lost 4 bases and J lost 0, with 10 bases in between.